The clone carrying this TCR beta chain was recorded a few times. Its antigen is undetermined. Unique molecular identifiers were incorporated into the prepared TCRbeta library. TCRdb passed the PCR reads through MiXCR, listing each CDR3 protein once. This repertoire shows about 420,000 distinct CDR3 sequences, roughly 15% found once; its top ten account for about 32%. The source of the sample is a study of T-cell reconstitution after alpha-beta-depleted transplantation in children. General observations from the study: Several patients had high TCRbeta diversity at day 60; it came from surviving recipient T cells and thymic progenitors. At one year after transplant, newly produced T cells mostly accounted for T-cell counts and diversity. Several hundred expanded graft clones reportedly supplied alpha-beta T cells about two months after transplant.

This CDR3 is 15 amino acids long. The V gene's germline CDR1 is SNHLY and CDR2 FYNNEI. With 7 bases removed from V and 1 base from J, the gap between germline ends came to 13 bases. The clonotype originates from a boy younger than two who had a stem cell transplant for Wiskott-Aldrich syndrome, so the T cells may come from the graft donor. V usage is TRBV2 and J usage is TRBJ2-2; D gene uncertain. Sequencing used PBMCs, mostly from graft donor cells, obtained 360 days after TCRalphabeta/CD19-depleted stem cell transplant. Here the CDR3 reads CASISEPWNTGELFF. CDR3 nucleotide sequence: TGTGCCAGCATATCAGAACCCTGGAACACCGGGGAGCTGTTTTTT.